This T cell receptor beta chain was documented in a study of beta chain features in type 1 diabetes. Overall study results and limits: Any HLA-type effect on TCRB rearrangement remained unresolved here.

The ends lost 5 bases at V and 3 bases at J; junction bases unmatched: 3. The CDR3 consists of 15 residues. CDR1 and CDR2 (germline): SGHAT, FQDESV (reference sequence). A heparinised blood draw that averaged about 100 mL was obtained once from each donor. Sequenced material consisted of expressed TCRB transcripts (all of the isolated RNA was reverse transcribed). Sequencing was performed with immunoSEQ multiplex PCR; in TCRdb, only in-frame clones are kept and a portion is missing. The sample contains under 900,000 clones, roughly a sixth of which appear only once. This clone has a handful of counts. Antigen unknown.

This TCR was recovered from a woman between 18 and 30 years old in good health. J is TRBJ2-1 and V is TRBV11-1; 11 bases match TRBD1. The sample was naive CD4+ T cells from blood. The chain's CDR3 is CASSAGTGGYNEQFF. CDR3 in DNA: TGTGCCAGCAGCGCGGGGACAGGGGGCTACAATGAGCAGTTCTTC.